Below are 22 T cell receptor beta chains sequenced from a single sample in a study of monozygotic twins with inflammatory bowel disease. Following a re-call of the 5' RACE reads, TCRdb has one entry per CDR3 protein and lacks DNA. The ten most abundant clones cover roughly 7.1% of a sample with 210,000 or so distinct CDR3 sequences. The sample comprised blood. These receptors were obtained from a human donor with ulcerative colitis or Crohn's disease, or a healthy co-twin of an affected twin (not recorded which).

The chain's CDR3 is CASSQVAGANTGELFF. V gene TRBV4-2 combines with J gene TRBJ2-2; the TCRdb call, TRBD2, lacks DNA for checking. Germline V gives CDR1 LGHNA, CDR2 YNFKEQ. This CDR3 spans 16 amino acids.

The chain has TRBV19 and TRBJ1-1. The V gene's germline CDR1 is LNHDA and CDR2 SQIVND (reference sequence). CDR3 length: 14 amino acids. CDR3 sequence: CASSMGFMNTEAFF. The entire variable domain, with the rest obtained from reference TRBV19 and TRBJ1-1, is as follows: DGGITQSPKYLFRKEGQNVTLSCEQNLNHDAMYWYRQDPGQGLRLIYYSQIVNDFQKGDIAEGYSVSREKKESFPLTVTSAQKNPTAFYLCASSMGFMNTEAFFGQGTRLTVV.

The chain recombines TRBV6-1 with TRBJ1-4; the D gene TCRdb calls, TRBD1, cannot be checked with no DNA. This CDR3 spans 14 amino acids. Germline V gene lookup returns CDR1 MNHNS and CDR2 SASEGT. CDR3 sequence: CASRPGQGNEKLFF.

V and J are TRBV29-1 and TRBJ1-2. The CDR3 is 15 amino acids. Germline lookup yields CDR1 SQVTM and CDR2 ANQGSEA. The CDR3 reads CSVPPGTRAGNGYTF.

The chain uses TRBV7-2 and TRBJ1-1; the D call from TCRdb, TRBD1, cannot be confirmed without DNA. CDR1 and CDR2 from the germline V gene are SGHTA and FQGNSA. The CDR3 covers 16 residues. The CDR3 is CASSPYLEPLSTEAFF.

This sequence joins TRBV4-2 and TRBJ1-1; no DNA is available, so the TRBD1 call from TCRdb remains unchecked. There are 15 residues in the CDR3. Germline lookup yields CDR1 LGHNA and CDR2 YNFKEQ. The CDR3 protein is CASSQEQGSRTEAFF.

The rearrangement links TRBV27 to TRBJ2-1; the D gene TCRdb calls, TRBD1, cannot be checked with no DNA. The CDR3 runs 13 residues. Germline loops: CDR1 MNHEY, CDR2 SMNVEV (reference sequence). CDR3 amino acids: CASSLGQGNEQFF.

The chain recombines TRBV5-1 with TRBJ1-5. Germline values: CDR1 SGHRS, CDR2 YFSETQ. There are 15 residues in the CDR3. This CDR3 reads CASSLAASSNQPQHF.

The rearrangement joins TRBV20-1 to TRBJ1-3. CDR3 size: 13 residues. CDR1 DFQATT and CDR2 SNEGSKA come from the germline V gene (reference sequence). CDR3: CSAIENSGNTIYF.

The chain carries TRBV28 and TRBJ2-7; as DNA is missing, the TRBD1 call by TCRdb cannot be tested. The V gene's germline CDR1 is MDHEN and CDR2 SYDVKM. The CDR3 is 15 amino acids. This chain's CDR3 is CASRTGGGPSYEQYF.

The chain has TRBV10-3 and TRBJ1-2. Germline values: CDR1 ENHRY, CDR2 SYGVKD. The CDR3 spans 15 residues. The CDR3 sequence: CAISEGLGANYGYTF.

The chain uses TRBV5-6 and TRBJ2-2. From germline, CDR1 is SGHDT and CDR2 YYEEEE. This CDR3 spans 13 amino acids. The CDR3 is CASSLAQSGELFF.

The chain carries TRBV12-3 or TRBV12-4 and TRBJ1-6; without DNA, the TCRdb call of TRBD1 cannot be checked. The CDR3 extends over 14 amino acids. The CDR3: CASSRQRYNSPLHF.

J is TRBJ2-7 and V is TRBV5-1. Germline CDR1 reads SGHRS; CDR2 reads YFSETQ. The CDR3 loop spans 16 amino acids. Here the CDR3 reads CASSLKVSASSYEQYF.

The chain combines TRBV5-1 with TRBJ2-3; the D gene TCRdb calls, TRBD1, cannot be checked with no DNA. The germline V gene encodes CDR1 SGHRS and CDR2 YFSETQ. This CDR3 comprises 11 residues. The chain's CDR3 is CASQQADTQYF.

The chain employs TRBV6-1 and TRBJ1-1; TCRdb picks TRBD1, but there is no DNA to check that call. The CDR3 runs to 15 residues. Per the germline V gene, CDR1 is MNHNS and CDR2 is SASEGT. The CDR3 here is CASSRLGGLNTEAFF.

This chain links TRBV23-1 with TRBJ1-1; without DNA, the TCRdb call of TRBD1 cannot be checked. Being an ORF, TRBV23-1 has a function that is uncertain. This CDR3 region has 16 residues. CDR3: CASRTCYRGRNTEAFF.

The CDR3 is CAIFRNRGSGTEAFF. The chain is built from TRBV27 and TRBJ1-1; TCRdb's D call of TRBD1 is untestable without DNA. This CDR3 is 15 amino acids long. Germline values: CDR1 MNHEY, CDR2 SMNVEV (reference sequence).

V usage is TRBV5-5 and J usage is TRBJ1-5; TCRdb picks TRBD1, but there is no DNA to check that call. The CDR3 runs to 15 residues. Germline V gene data show CDR1 as SGHKS and CDR2 as YYEKEE (reference sequence). CDR3 sequence: CASSLGQGINQPQHF.

The chain employs TRBV19 and TRBJ1-1; TCRdb lists TRBD1, though no DNA is available to test this call. Germline V gene sequence: CDR1 LNHDA, CDR2 SQIVND (reference sequence). The CDR3 extends over 16 amino acids. The CDR3 loop reads CASKGGGHPMNTEAFF. Variable domain in full (rest from reference TRBV19 and TRBJ1-1): DGGITQSPKYLFRKEGQNVTLSCEQNLNHDAMYWYRQDPGQGLRLIYYSQIVNDFQKGDIAEGYSVSREKKESFPLTVTSAQKNPTAFYLCASKGGGHPMNTEAFFGQGTRLTVV.

This chain links TRBV3-1 with TRBJ2-1; the TCRdb call, TRBD2, lacks DNA for checking. CDR1 is LGHDT and CDR2 is YNNKEL in the germline V gene (reference sequence). CDR3 length equals 15 residues. Here the CDR3 reads CASSRGTSGTNEQFF.

The chain's CDR3 is CASSLLPERNQPQHF. V is TRBV28 and J is TRBJ1-5. The CDR3 covers 15 residues. The germline gives CDR1 MDHEN, CDR2 SYDVKM. Variable domain in full (rest from reference TRBV28 and TRBJ1-5): DVKVTQSSRYLVKRTGEKVFLECVQDMDHENMFWYRQDPGLGLRLIYFSYDVKMKEKGDIPEGYSVSREKKERFSLILESASTNQTSMYLCASSLLPERNQPQHFGDGTRLSIL.